The clone carrying this T cell receptor beta chain occurred once. The data were taken from a study of blood T cell repertoires in COVID-19. Study-level information: Acute and convalescent COVID-19 specimens originated in the United States, Italy and Spain. T cells, B-cell-depleted T cells, or PBMCs supplied cDNA or gDNA.

Germline CDR1 is LGHNA and CDR2 is YSLEER. Trimming cost V 0 bases and J 1 base; bases outside gene matches: 7. The CDR3 length is 17 residues. Data came from immunoSEQ multiplex PCR; TCRdb stores just in-frame clones and leaves some out. Among roughly 70,000 clones, 80% to 90% were seen once, and the ten largest hold approximately 3%. The chain joins TRBV4-3 to TRBJ2-3, with 7 bases fitting TRBD2. The sample consisted of peripheral blood. The receptor was derived from a man aged 50 or older with active COVID-19. Here the CDR3 DNA reads TGCGCCAGCAGCCAAGATGACGCGGGAGTCGGCACAGATACGCAGTATTTT. It encodes CASSQDDAGVGTDTQYF.